This is a list of T cell receptor beta chains from one sample in a study of blood T cell repertoires in COVID-19. Produced via immunoSEQ multiplex PCR; TCRdb's table is partial and in-frame only. The data contain about 85,000 clones, almost 90% of them singletons. The sequencing sample was made of peripheral blood. Receptors originate from a woman aged 80 or over with acute or convalescent COVID-19. Each CDR3 is given without its conserved first and last residue. Rows may omit the clone size; those that give it use once, few, many or a size class.

v_call: TRBV5-4; clone_size: once; cdr3_aa: ASSVTSGRVTDTQY
v_call: TRBV27; clone_size: .; cdr3_aa: ASSSYRVPGANVLT
v_call: TRBV30; clone_size: once; cdr3_aa: AWTMGGSGELF
v_call: TRBV7-8; clone_size: .; cdr3_aa: ASSLKGATGANVLT
v_call: TRBV12-5; clone_size: .; cdr3_aa: ASAYRGNEQF
v_call: TRBV27; clone_size: few; cdr3_aa: ASSSTVNTGELF
v_call: TRBV7-9; clone_size: few; cdr3_aa: ASSSGTYEETQY
v_call: TRBV19; clone_size: once; cdr3_aa: ASSIDWERGYGYT
v_call: TRBV3-1/TRBV3-2; clone_size: .; cdr3_aa: ASTQGGRSYGYT
v_call: TRBV13; clone_size: .; cdr3_aa: ASSTTGTVNSPLH
v_call: TRBV11-3; clone_size: .; cdr3_aa: ASSLDGQGIYNEQF
v_call: TRBV5-5; clone_size: .; cdr3_aa: ASSLGQGSPTPNSPLH